These 19 T cell receptor beta chains share one sample of origin, sequenced in a study of Graves' ophthalmopathy and Graves' hyperthyroidism. Using RNA transcripts, the TCR beta CDR3 regions were amplified. RT-PCR in the first round used HTBI primers; a second-round multiplex PCR followed. MiXCR, applied by TCRdb to the multiplex PCR reads, yields one record per CDR3 protein. The sample includes roughly 380,000 distinct CDR3 sequences, 15% to 19% of them seen just once. Sequencing was performed on peripheral blood. All receptors derive from a woman under 30 with stable Graves' hyperthyroidism.

This clonotype came up many times. The chain employs TRBV2 and TRBJ1-1; the D gene is possibly TRBD1 (6 bases). V lost 3 bases, J lost 5 bases, and 16 bases lay in between. CDR1 is SNHLY, CDR2 FYNNEI, per germline. The CDR3 length is 15 residues. CDR3 region: CASSETWTVRTEAFF. The CDR3 coding sequence is TGTGCCAGCAGTGAGACCTGGACAGTAAGGACTGAAGCTTTCTTT.

The rearrangement links TRBV7-9 to TRBJ1-2; 7 bases map to TRBD1. Germline V lookup: CDR1 SEHNR, CDR2 FQNEAQ (reference sequence). CDR3 length equals 15 residues. Trimming took 4 bases from V and 8 from J; bases not matched to a gene: 13. The CDR3 is CASSSGQERSRGYTF. The CDR3 nucleotides read TGTGCCAGCAGCTCCGGACAGGAACGATCTCGGGGCTACACCTTC.

This clonotype was seen ten or more times. The V and J genes are TRBV2 and TRBJ2-7; the D gene could be TRBD1 or TRBD2 (5 bases each). V lost 7 bases to trimming and J lost 7 bases, with 17 bases between them. The CDR3 contains 13 residues. The V gene's germline CDR1 is SNHLY and CDR2 FYNNEI. This CDR3 reads CASNEGFGGEQYF. Written as DNA, the CDR3 is TGTGCCAGCAATGAGGGGTTTGGTGGTGAGCAGTACTTC.

The gene calls are TRBV11-3 and TRBJ2-7; D possibly corresponds to TRBD1 (7 bases). The CDR3 consists of 21 residues. The V end lost 1 base, the J end lost 3 bases, and 31 bases lay between the germline ends. Looked up from germline, CDR1 is SGHNT and CDR2 is YENEEA. The CDR3, as DNA: TGTGCCAGCAGCTTAGTTGTCCGAAGGTACCCGGGGACAGCGGGTTTCTACGAGCAGTACTTC. Protein sequence: CASSLVVRRYPGTAGFYEQYF.

This clonotype was seen many times. The CDR3 is CASSSPSRDANYEQYF. CDR3 coding DNA: TGTGCCAGCAGCTCCCCCAGCCGGGACGCTAACTACGAGCAGTACTTC. The rearrangement joins TRBV11-2 to TRBJ2-7, with D possibly called TRBD1 or TRBD2 (5 bases each). The CDR3 loop spans 16 amino acids. Trimming left V 4 bases short and J 3 bases short, with 19 bases between. From germline, CDR1 is SGHAT and CDR2 FQNNGV.

This clonotype was found many times. The V call is TRBV28, the J call TRBJ1-3; 8 nucleotides line up with TRBD1. Trimming removed 6 bases from V and 0 bases from J; junction bases left unmatched: 7. The CDR3 spans 16 residues. Per the germline V gene, CDR1 is MDHEN and CDR2 is SYDVKM. Here the CDR3 DNA reads TGTGCCAGCAGCGGGGGGACAGGTTTCTCTGGAAACACCATATATTTT. This gives the protein CASSGGTGFSGNTIYF.

V and J are TRBV11-2 and TRBJ2-5; perhaps TRBD2 as D (7 bases). V lost 5 bases and J lost 4, with 17 bases in between. CDR1 is SGHAT, CDR2 FQNNGV, per germline. This CDR3 has 15 amino acids. In DNA form, the CDR3 reads TGTGCCAGCAGCCCCCGGGGGGCCCCAACAGAGACCCAGTACTTC. Amino acids: CASSPRGAPTETQYF. The complete variable domain, with remaining parts taken from reference TRBV11-2 and TRBJ2-5, reads EAGVAQSPRYKIIEKRQSVAFWCNPISGHATLYWYQQILGQGPKLLIQFQNNGVVDDSQLPKDRFSAERLKGVDSTLKIQPAKLEDSAVYLCASSPRGAPTETQYFGPGTRLLVL.

This chain joins TRBV20-1 and TRBJ2-7, with D maybe TRBD1 (6 bases). V lost 4 bases, J lost 5 bases, and 9 bases lay in between. The germline gives CDR1 DFQATT, CDR2 SNEGSKA (reference sequence). This CDR3 region has 11 residues. The CDR3 reads CSAKQGHEQYF. The CDR3 DNA reads TGCAGTGCTAAACAGGGACACGAGCAGTACTTC.

This clonotype was observed at least ten times. This rearrangement joins TRBV12-3 or TRBV12-4 to TRBJ1-2; no reliable D call. CDR3 length: 14 residues. Deletions cut 3 bases from V and 4 bases from J, with 12 bases between. CDR3 DNA: TGTGCCAGCAGTTTTGGAAGGGTTCGCTATGGCTACACCTTC. Translation gives CASSFGRVRYGYTF.

As concerns this clonotype: A much larger clone differs from this one at a single base, so this may be a read error. The V and J genes are TRBV7-9 and TRBJ1-2; D is undetermined. The CDR3 loop spans 14 amino acids. Germline CDR1 reads SEHNR; CDR2 reads FQNEAQ (reference sequence). Trimming removed 4 bases at V and 4 bases at J, with 13 bases between. CDR3 amino acids: CASSYPGVSYGYTF. The CDR3 nucleotides are TGTGCCAGCAGCTACCCGGGCGTTAGCTATGGCTACACCTTC.

This clonotype was seen many times. J is TRBJ2-4 and V is TRBV3-1, with unresolved D. Trimming pared 5 bases from V and 7 bases from J, leaving 9 bases between. This CDR3 has 12 residues. Germline lookup yields CDR1 LGHDT and CDR2 YNNKEL (reference sequence). The CDR3 protein is CASSSQWNIQYF. The CDR3 DNA follows: TGTGCCAGCAGCTCTCAGTGGAACATTCAGTACTTC. The whole variable domain, filled in from reference TRBV3-1 and TRBJ2-4, reads DTAVSQTPKYLVTQMGNDKSIKCEQNLGHDTMYWYKQDSKKFLKIMFSYNNKELIINETVPNRFSPKSPDKAHLNLHINSLELGDSAVYFCASSSQWNIQYFGAGTRLSVL.

A few counts support this clonotype. The genes are TRBV7-9 and TRBJ2-7; D is perhaps TRBD2 (7 bases). V lost 4 bases, J lost 4 bases, and 17 bases lay in between. CDR1 and CDR2 (germline): SEHNR, FQNEAQ (reference sequence). The CDR3 runs 15 residues. The CDR3 nucleotides are TGTGCCAGCAGCTACTTGGGGGGGCCGTTGTACGAGCAGTACTTC. The encoded protein is CASSYLGGPLYEQYF.

The chain joins TRBV4-1 to TRBJ2-3, with 8 bases identical to TRBD2. This CDR3 region has 16 residues. The trim removed 0 bases at V and 3 bases at J, leaving 5 bases unmatched. Germline CDR1 MGHRA, CDR2 YSYEKL. The CDR3 here is CASSQEGSGITDTQYF. In DNA form, the CDR3 reads TGCGCCAGCAGCCAAGAAGGTAGCGGGATAACAGATACGCAGTATTTT.

There are many counts of this clonotype. The rearrangement joins TRBV6-5 to TRBJ1-1, with D unclear. CDR1 and CDR2 (germline): MNHEY, SVGAGI. V lost 6 bases and J 3 bases, leaving 8 bases between the germline ends. The CDR3 is 12 residues long. CDR3 sequence reads: CASRIGDTEAFF. CDR3 DNA sequence: TGTGCCAGCAGAATTGGGGACACTGAAGCTTTCTTT.

The chain has TRBV5-1 and TRBJ1-1, with D maybe TRBD1 (5 bases). The germline V gene encodes CDR1 SGHRS and CDR2 YFSETQ. The V end lost 5 bases, the J end lost 5 bases, and 13 bases lay between the germline ends. This CDR3 is 13 amino acids long. This chain's CDR3 is CASSEGQSTEAFF. CDR3 DNA sequence: TGCGCCAGCAGTGAGGGGCAAAGTACTGAAGCTTTCTTT.

This clonotype was detected many times. The chain uses TRBV10-3 and TRBJ2-5; 11 nucleotides align to TRBD2. V was pared by 6 bases and J by 4 bases, with 4 bases of the junction left unmatched. Germline V gene lookup returns CDR1 ENHRY and CDR2 SYGVKD. The CDR3 loop spans 14 amino acids. The CDR3 DNA follows: TGTGCCATCAGCGTAGCGGGGGGGCGAGAGACCCAGTACTTC. Residues: CAISVAGGRETQYF.

This clonotype was seen many times. The chain carries TRBV5-1 and TRBJ1-6; D possibly corresponds to TRBD1 (5 bases). Germline CDR1 is SGHRS and CDR2 is YFSETQ. Trimming removed 7 bases at V and 10 bases at J, with 18 bases between. The CDR3 extends over 14 amino acids. The CDR3 loop is CASAPGPAVSPLHF. The CDR3 DNA is TGCGCCAGCGCACCGGGACCGGCTGTCTCACCCCTCCACTTT.

Many counts were recorded for this clonotype. The CDR3 loop reads CASSAKRLENYGYTF. The CDR3 DNA sequence: TGTGCCAGCAGTGCCAAAAGACTGGAAAACTATGGCTACACCTTC. This chain connects TRBV6-1 to TRBJ1-2; D uncertain. The V gene lost 4 bases and the J gene lost 2 bases, with 14 bases spanning the gap. This CDR3 region has 15 residues. Germline V gives CDR1 MNHNS, CDR2 SASEGT.

This clonotype was counted ten times or more. J is TRBJ1-2 and V is TRBV27; 8 bases agree with TRBD1. The CDR3 contains 16 residues. V lost 5 bases to trimming and J lost 6 bases; unmatched junction nucleotides: 14. Per the germline V gene, CDR1 is MNHEY and CDR2 is SMNVEV (reference sequence). The CDR3 region is CASSPLGTGARHGYTF. In nucleotides, the CDR3 is TGTGCCAGCAGTCCGCTTGGGACAGGAGCTCGGCATGGCTACACCTTC.